These T cell receptor beta chains were read from a single sample in a study of blood T cell repertoires in COVID-19. The protocol was immunoSEQ multiplex PCR, while the TCRdb copy is restricted to in-frame clones and leaves out a portion. Of 250,000 or so clones listed, roughly four fifths are singletons. Sequencing was performed on peripheral blood. The source is a woman in her 70s with acute or convalescent COVID-19. Both conserved end residues are part of each CDR3.

TRBJ2-7,TRBV7-2,CASSSRGGWGPEQYF
TRBJ1-2,TRBV5-4,CASSLSAQGALHYGYTF
TRBJ2-1,TRBV2,CASSEGQGIGNEQFF
TRBJ1-2,TRBV30,CAWSVMEDYYGYTF
TRBJ2-5,TRBV7-8,CASSPQQGYQETQYF
TRBJ1-2,TRBV7-2,CASSSEVSYGYTF
TRBJ2-5,TRBV7-9,CASSLQGTVETQYF
TRBJ1-6,TRBV2,CASSEVGRGSPLHF
TRBJ2-3,TRBV11-2,CASSPQYGAQYF
TRBJ1-2,TRBV6-5,CASSSRDRGPGYTF
TRBJ1-1,TRBV10-3,CAISRQGNYQNTEAFF
TRBJ1-6,TRBV27,CASRRGVGLNSPLHF
TRBJ2-7,TRBV6-5,CASSFHYEQYF
TRBJ1-5,TRBV2,CASKAGGGGQPQHF
TRBJ1-2,TRBV2,CASEDSPVGYTF
TRBJ2-7,TRBV25-1,CASSRHPVDGLGAYEQYF
TRBJ1-5,TRBV5-1,CASSLDAGVFQPQHF
TRBJ1-2,TRBV15,CATSLRDTLRANYGYTF
TRBJ1-1,TRBV30,CAWSRQGGVAEAFF
TRBJ2-1,TRBV12-5,CASGRGTASYNEQFF
TRBJ1-2,TRBV4-3,CASSHRDREYYGYTF
TRBJ1-1,TRBV5-1,CASSLDRANTEAFF
TRBJ2-3,TRBV4-3,CASSQDGVGLGTDTQYF
TRBJ1-2,TRBV5-8,CASSLVAGGVYGYTF
TRBJ2-5,TRBV19,CASSIATGGTETQYF